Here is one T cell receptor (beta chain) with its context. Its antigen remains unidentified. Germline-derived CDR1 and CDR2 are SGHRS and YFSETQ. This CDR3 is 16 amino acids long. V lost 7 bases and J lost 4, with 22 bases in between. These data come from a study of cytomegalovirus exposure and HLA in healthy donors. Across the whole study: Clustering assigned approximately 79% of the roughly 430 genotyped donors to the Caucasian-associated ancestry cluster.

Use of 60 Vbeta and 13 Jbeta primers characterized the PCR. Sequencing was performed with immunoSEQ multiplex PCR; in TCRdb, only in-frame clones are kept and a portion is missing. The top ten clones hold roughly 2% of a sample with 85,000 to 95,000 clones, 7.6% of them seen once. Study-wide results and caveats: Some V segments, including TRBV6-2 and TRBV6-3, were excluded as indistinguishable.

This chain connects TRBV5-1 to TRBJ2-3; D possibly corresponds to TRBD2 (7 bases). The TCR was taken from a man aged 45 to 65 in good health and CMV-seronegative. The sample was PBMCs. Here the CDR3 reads CASGRGGSRPPDTQYF. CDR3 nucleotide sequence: TGCGCCAGCGGCAGGGGCGGGAGCCGACCCCCAGATACGCAGTATTTT.